The 15 T cell receptor beta chains given below trace back to one sample, sequenced in a study of blood T cell repertoires in COVID-19. The protocol was immunoSEQ multiplex PCR, while the TCRdb copy is restricted to in-frame clones and leaves out a portion. In the table there are over 150,000 clones, 75% to 90% of which are singletons. The sequencing sample was made of peripheral blood. These receptors were obtained from a man aged 25 to 40 with acute or convalescent COVID-19.

The rearrangement links TRBV29-1 to TRBJ1-1, with unresolved D. The CDR3 sequence is 13 residues long. The V end lost 8 bases, the J end lost 1 base, and 14 bases lay between the germline ends. Germline-derived CDR1 and CDR2 are SQVTM and ANQGSEA. The CDR3 loop is CSPFIYRNTEAFF. CDR3 in DNA: TGCAGCCCGTTTATCTACAGGAACACTGAAGCTTTCTTT.

About this clone: At one end, the junction sequence differs from germline, possibly due to a read error. The V call is TRBV28, the J call TRBJ1-2, with 8 bases lining up with TRBD1. CDR3 length: 12 amino acids. Looked up from germline, CDR1 is MDHEN and CDR2 is SYDVKM. The CDR3 nucleotides read TGTGCCAGCAGTTTAAACCCGGGACAGGCTTCCTTC. Its protein is CASSLNPGQASF.

This chain joins TRBV5-1 and TRBJ1-6; possible D gene TRBD1, 5 bases. V was clipped by 4 bases and J by 6 bases, with 11 bases between them. Germline V gives CDR1 SGHRS, CDR2 YFSETQ. The CDR3 totals 14 residues. The CDR3 DNA reads as TGCGCCAGCAGCGAGGGACTTGGTAATTCACCCCTCCACTTT. Its protein is CASSEGLGNSPLHF.

This chain connects TRBV18 to TRBJ1-3; D might be TRBD1 (6 bases). Germline V gives CDR1 KGHSH, CDR2 LQKENI. The CDR3 extends over 13 amino acids. With 3 bases removed from V and 8 bases from J, the gap between germline ends came to 11 bases. The CDR3 is CASSPLGGDTIYF. Written as DNA, the CDR3 is TGTGCCAGCTCACCGCTAGGGGGAGACACCATATATTTT.

This clone appeared a few times. The V gene is TRBV6-5, the J gene TRBJ1-1; D not resolved. The CDR3 has 14 amino acids. Germline V CDR1 and CDR2: MNHEY, SVGAGI. V was cut by 6 bases and J by 6 bases, with 17 bases left in between. CDR3 sequence: CASSPGVIAPEAFF. The CDR3, as DNA: TGTGCCAGCAGCCCGGGAGTTATAGCACCTGAAGCTTTCTTT.

The rearrangement uses TRBV28 and TRBJ2-7, with 7 bases that match TRBD2. The V and J ends lost 7 bases and 3 bases, in that order; junction bases with no gene match: 12. The CDR3 is 15 amino acids. Germline lookup yields CDR1 MDHEN and CDR2 SYDVKM. The CDR3 reads CASISTRGVDYEQYF. The CDR3 DNA is TGTGCCAGCATCTCAACCCGGGGGGTGGACTACGAGCAGTACTTC.

V and J are TRBV11-3 and TRBJ1-1; possible D gene TRBD1, 5 bases. Trimming stripped 0 bases from V and 7 bases from J, with 12 bases between. The germline V gene has CDR1 SGHNT and CDR2 YENEEA. This CDR3 is 14 amino acids long. The CDR3 DNA reads as TGTGCCAGCAGCTTAGATACCCAGGGTAGTGAAGCTTTCTTT. Protein sequence: CASSLDTQGSEAFF.

The chain joins TRBV6-1 to TRBJ2-5; maybe TRBD2 (7 bases). CDR1 is MNHNS, CDR2 SASEGT, per germline. The CDR3 is made up of 16 amino acids. V lost 0 bases and J lost 5, with 16 bases in between. CDR3 residues: CASSEALGGGGETQYF. The DNA for the CDR3 is TGTGCCAGCAGTGAAGCTCTGGGGGGGGGCGGCGAGACCCAGTACTTC.

The chain uses TRBV5-4 and TRBJ2-2; 9 nucleotides align to TRBD1. CDR1 SGHNT and CDR2 YYREEE come from the germline V gene (reference sequence). The ends lost 4 bases at V and 5 bases at J; junction bases unmatched: 12. The CDR3 consists of 17 residues. Written as DNA, the CDR3 is TGTGCCAGCAGCACCCGTGGACAGGGGAAGTTGACCGGGGAGCTGTTTTTT. This codes for CASSTRGQGKLTGELFF.

CDR3 amino acids: CASSERGRIETQYF. CDR3 DNA: TGTGCCAGCAGCGAAAGGGGCAGAATAGAGACCCAGTACTTC. This chain connects TRBV28 to TRBJ2-5; TRBD1 is a possible D gene (5 bases). V was pared by 6 bases and J by 4 bases, with 15 bases between. This CDR3 has 14 residues. Per the germline V gene, CDR1 is MDHEN and CDR2 is SYDVKM. The variable domain in full, completed from reference TRBV28 and TRBJ2-5, reads DVKVTQSSRYLVKRTGEKVFLECVQDMDHENMFWYRQDPGLGLRLIYFSYDVKMKEKGDIPEGYSVSREKKERFSLILESASTNQTSMYLCASSERGRIETQYFGPGTRLLVL.

The rearrangement uses TRBV5-6 and TRBJ2-4, with a tentative D call TRBD2 (5 bases). The CDR3 has 16 amino acids. The V end was cut by 2 bases, the J end by 6 bases, with 18 bases between. CDR1 and CDR2 from the germline V gene are SGHDT and YYEEEE. The CDR3 is CASSFGSGGPRNIQYF. The DNA of the CDR3 is TGTGCCAGCAGCTTTGGAAGCGGTGGGCCAAGAAACATTCAGTACTTC.

This chain links TRBV5-8 with TRBJ1-6, with a possible D match to TRBD1 (5 bases). Trimming shortened V by 4 bases and J by 5 bases, and 13 bases separated the two germline ends. Germline CDR1 SGHTS, CDR2 YDEGEE. The CDR3 consists of 15 residues. CDR3 amino acids: CASSRTGFNNSPLHF. The CDR3, as DNA: TGTGCCAGCAGCCGAACAGGTTTCAATAATTCACCCCTCCACTTT.

The gene calls are TRBV9 and TRBJ2-3; 9 bases agree with TRBD2. CDR3 length equals 16 residues. V lost 0 bases, J lost 6 bases, and 8 bases stayed unmatched. Germline CDR1 SGDLS, CDR2 YYNGEE. CDR3 in DNA: TGTGCCAGCAGCGTAGGGTGGCGGGGGGGCCCCGATACGCAGTATTTT. This gives the protein CASSVGWRGGPDTQYF.

The gene calls are TRBV5-4 and TRBJ2-7; 8 bases are a match to TRBD1. The V segment lost 1 base and the J segment 7 bases; nucleotides outside the gene matches: 7. This CDR3 comprises 14 residues. CDR1 and CDR2 from the germline V gene are SGHNT and YYREEE (reference sequence). The CDR3, as DNA: TGTGCCAGCAGCTTGTTAACAGGGGGAAGGGAGCAGTACTTC. Translated, it gives CASSLLTGGREQYF.

The chain is built from TRBV12-3 or TRBV12-4 and TRBJ1-1; D remains ambiguous. This CDR3 is 13 amino acids long. V was pared by 2 bases and J by 5 bases, with 9 bases between. CDR3 sequence: CASSLTGTTEAFF. The CDR3 DNA is TGTGCCAGCAGTTTAACGGGAACGACTGAAGCTTTCTTT.